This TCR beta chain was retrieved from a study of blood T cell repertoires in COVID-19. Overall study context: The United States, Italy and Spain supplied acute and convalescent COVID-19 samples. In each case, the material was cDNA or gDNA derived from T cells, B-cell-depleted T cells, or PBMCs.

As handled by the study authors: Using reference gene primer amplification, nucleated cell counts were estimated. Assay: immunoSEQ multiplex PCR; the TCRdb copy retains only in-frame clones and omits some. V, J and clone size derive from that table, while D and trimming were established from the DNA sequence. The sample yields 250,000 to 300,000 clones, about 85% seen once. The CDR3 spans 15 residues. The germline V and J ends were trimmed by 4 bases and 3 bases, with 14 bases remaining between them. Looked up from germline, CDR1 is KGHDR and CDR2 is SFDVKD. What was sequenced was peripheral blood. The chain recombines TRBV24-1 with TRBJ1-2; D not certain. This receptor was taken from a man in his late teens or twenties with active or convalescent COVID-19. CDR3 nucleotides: TGTGCCACCAGTGACCCCGGGGAGGGCGACTATGGCTACACCTTC. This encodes CATSDPGEGDYGYTF.